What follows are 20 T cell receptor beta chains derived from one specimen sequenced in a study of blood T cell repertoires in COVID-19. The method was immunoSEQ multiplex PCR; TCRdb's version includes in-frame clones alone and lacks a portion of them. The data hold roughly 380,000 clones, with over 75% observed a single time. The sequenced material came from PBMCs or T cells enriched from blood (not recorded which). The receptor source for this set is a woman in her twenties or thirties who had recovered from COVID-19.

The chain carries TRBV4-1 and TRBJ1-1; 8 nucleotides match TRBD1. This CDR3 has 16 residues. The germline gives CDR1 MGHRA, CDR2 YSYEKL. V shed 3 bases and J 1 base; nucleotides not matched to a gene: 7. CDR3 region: CASSHSMGTGNTEAFF. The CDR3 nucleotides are TGCGCCAGCAGCCACTCAATGGGGACAGGGAACACTGAAGCTTTCTTT.

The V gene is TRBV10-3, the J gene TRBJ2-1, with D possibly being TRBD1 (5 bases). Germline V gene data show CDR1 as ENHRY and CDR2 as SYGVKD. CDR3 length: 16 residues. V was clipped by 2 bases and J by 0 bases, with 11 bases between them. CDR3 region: CAISELGASSYNEQFF. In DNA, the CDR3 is TGTGCCATCAGTGAGCTAGGGGCGAGCTCCTACAATGAGCAGTTCTTC.

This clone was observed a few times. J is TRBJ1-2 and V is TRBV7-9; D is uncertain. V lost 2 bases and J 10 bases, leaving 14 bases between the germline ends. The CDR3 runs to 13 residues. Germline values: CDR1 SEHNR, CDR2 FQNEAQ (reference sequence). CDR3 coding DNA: TGTGCCAGCAGCTTATCGGAGGTCGGAGCCTACACCTTC. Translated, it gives CASSLSEVGAYTF.

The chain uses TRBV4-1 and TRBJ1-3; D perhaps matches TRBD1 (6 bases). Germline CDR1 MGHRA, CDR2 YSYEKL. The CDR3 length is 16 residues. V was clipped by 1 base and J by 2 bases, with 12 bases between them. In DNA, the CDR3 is TGCGCCAGCAGCCAAGGAGGGGGGGCGGCTGGAAACACCATATATTTT. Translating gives CASSQGGGAAGNTIYF.

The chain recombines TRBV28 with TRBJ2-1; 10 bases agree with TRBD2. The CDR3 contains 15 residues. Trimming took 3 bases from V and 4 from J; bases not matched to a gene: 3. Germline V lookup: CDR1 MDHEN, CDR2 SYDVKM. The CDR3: CASSFGLAAYNEQFF. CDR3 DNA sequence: TGTGCCAGCAGTTTTGGACTAGCGGCATACAATGAGCAGTTCTTC.

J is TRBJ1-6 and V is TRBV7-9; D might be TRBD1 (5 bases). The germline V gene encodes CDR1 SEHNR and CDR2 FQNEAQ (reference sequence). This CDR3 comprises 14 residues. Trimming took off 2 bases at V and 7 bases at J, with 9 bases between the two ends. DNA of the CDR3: TGTGCCAGCAGCTTAATGACAGAAAATTCACCCCTCCACTTT. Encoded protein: CASSLMTENSPLHF.

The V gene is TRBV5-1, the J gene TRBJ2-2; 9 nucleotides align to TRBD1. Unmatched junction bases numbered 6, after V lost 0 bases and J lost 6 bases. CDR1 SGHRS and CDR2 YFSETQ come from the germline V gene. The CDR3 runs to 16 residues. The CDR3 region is CASSLGGQGYAGELFF. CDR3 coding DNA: TGCGCCAGCAGCTTGGGTGGACAGGGGTATGCCGGGGAGCTGTTTTTT.

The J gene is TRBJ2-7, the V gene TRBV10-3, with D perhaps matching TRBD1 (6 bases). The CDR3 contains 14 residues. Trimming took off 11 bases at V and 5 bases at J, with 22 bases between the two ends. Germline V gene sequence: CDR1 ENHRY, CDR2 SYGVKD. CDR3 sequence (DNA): TGTGCCTCGAGCCCTTCCGGGACACTCGACGAGCAGTACTTC. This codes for CASSPSGTLDEQYF.

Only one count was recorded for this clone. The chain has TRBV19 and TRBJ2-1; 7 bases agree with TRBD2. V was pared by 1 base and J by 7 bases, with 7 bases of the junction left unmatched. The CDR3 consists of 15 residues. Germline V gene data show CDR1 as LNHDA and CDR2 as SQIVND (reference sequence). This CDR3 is CASSIASGGVNEQFF. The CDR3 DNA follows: TGTGCCAGTAGTATAGCCTCGGGAGGAGTAAATGAGCAGTTCTTC.

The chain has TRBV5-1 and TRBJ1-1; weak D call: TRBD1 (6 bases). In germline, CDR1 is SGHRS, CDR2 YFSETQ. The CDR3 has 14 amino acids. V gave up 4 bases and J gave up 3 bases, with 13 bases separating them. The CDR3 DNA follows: TGCGCCAGCAGCCAATTACAGGGAGACACTGAAGCTTTCTTT. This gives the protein CASSQLQGDTEAFF.

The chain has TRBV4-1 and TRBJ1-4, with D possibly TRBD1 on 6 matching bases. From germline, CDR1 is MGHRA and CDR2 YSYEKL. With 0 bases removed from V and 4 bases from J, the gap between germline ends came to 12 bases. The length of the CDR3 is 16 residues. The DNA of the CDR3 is TGCGCCAGCAGCCAAGATCCGGGACACGGTAATGAAAAACTGTTTTTT. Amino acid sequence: CASSQDPGHGNEKLFF.

The CDR3 loop reads CASSPQRERLLYNEQFF. The CDR3 DNA follows: TGTGCCAGCAGCCCACAGAGGGAAAGACTCCTATACAATGAGCAGTTCTTC. The V call is TRBV7-8, the J call TRBJ2-1; D may be TRBD2 (5 bases). The CDR3 contains 17 residues. CDR1 SGHVS and CDR2 FQNEAQ come from the germline V gene. The germline V and J ends were trimmed by 5 bases and 4 bases, with 21 bases remaining between them.

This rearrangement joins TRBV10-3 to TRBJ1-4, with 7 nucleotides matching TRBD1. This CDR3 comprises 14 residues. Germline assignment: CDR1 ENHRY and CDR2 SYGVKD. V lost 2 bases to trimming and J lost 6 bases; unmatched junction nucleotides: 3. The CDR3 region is CAISEQGGDEKLFF. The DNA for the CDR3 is TGTGCCATCAGTGAGCAGGGGGGAGATGAAAAACTGTTTTTT.

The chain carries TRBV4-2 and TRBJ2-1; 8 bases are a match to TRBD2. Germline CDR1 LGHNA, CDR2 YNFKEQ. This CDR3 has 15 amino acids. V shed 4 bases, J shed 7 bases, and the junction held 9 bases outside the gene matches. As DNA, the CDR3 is TGTGCCAGCAGCCCCCAGGGACTAGGGGTGAATGAGCAGTTCTTC. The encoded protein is CASSPQGLGVNEQFF.

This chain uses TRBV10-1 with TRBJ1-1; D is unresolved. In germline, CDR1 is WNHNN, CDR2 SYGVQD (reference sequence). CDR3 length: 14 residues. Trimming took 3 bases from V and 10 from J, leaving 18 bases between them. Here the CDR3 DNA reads TGCGCCAGCAGTGATGGCGGGTCAGCCGTGGGAGCTTTCTTT. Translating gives CASSDGGSAVGAFF.

This chain's CDR3 is CASSFAGGSYEQYF. Written as DNA, the CDR3 is TGCGCCAGCAGCTTTGCGGGGGGTTCCTACGAGCAGTACTTC. This sequence joins TRBV5-1 and TRBJ2-7, with 8 bases matching TRBD2. The CDR3 runs 14 residues. Per germline, CDR1 SGHRS and CDR2 YFSETQ. The ends lost 2 bases at V and 1 base at J; junction bases unmatched: 2.

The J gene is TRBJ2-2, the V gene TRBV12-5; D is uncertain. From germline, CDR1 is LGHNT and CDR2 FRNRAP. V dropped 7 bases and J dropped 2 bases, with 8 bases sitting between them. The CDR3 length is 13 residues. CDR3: CASAPVNTGELFF. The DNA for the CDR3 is TGTGCTAGTGCCCCCGTAAACACCGGGGAGCTGTTTTTT.

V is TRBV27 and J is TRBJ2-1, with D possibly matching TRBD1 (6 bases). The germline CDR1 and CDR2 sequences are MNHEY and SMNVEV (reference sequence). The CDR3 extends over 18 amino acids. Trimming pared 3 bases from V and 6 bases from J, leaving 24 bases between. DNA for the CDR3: TGTGCCAGCAGTTTTACAGGGTTGATTCCTTTTAGGTTCAATGAGCAGTTCTTC. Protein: CASSFTGLIPFRFNEQFF.

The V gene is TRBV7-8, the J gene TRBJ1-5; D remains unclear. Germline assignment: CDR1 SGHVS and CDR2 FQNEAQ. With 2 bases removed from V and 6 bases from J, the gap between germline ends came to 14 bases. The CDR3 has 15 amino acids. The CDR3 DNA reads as TGTGCCAGCAGCTTATTCGCTCCTCCAGGTCAGCCCCAGCATTTT. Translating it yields CASSLFAPPGQPQHF.

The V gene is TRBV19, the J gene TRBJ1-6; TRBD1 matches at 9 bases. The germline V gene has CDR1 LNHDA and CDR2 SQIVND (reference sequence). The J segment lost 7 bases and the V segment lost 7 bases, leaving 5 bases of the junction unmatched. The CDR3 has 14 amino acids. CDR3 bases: TGTGCCAGTAACTACGGGACAGGGAATTCACCCCTCCACTTT. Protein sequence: CASNYGTGNSPLHF.